This T cell receptor (beta chain) derives from a study of tumor and adjacent non-tumor tissue in lung cancer. This sample's RNA came from whole unsorted tissue. This non-tumor lung sample came from over 3 cm beyond the tumor edge. The CDR3 runs to 13 residues. CDR1 and CDR2 from the germline V gene are SQVTM and ANQGSEA. The library came from three nested PCR rounds adapted from ARM-PCR protocols. TCRdb redid the calling of the multiplex PCR reads with MiXCR, one entry per CDR3 protein. The sample has 98,000 or so distinct CDR3 sequences; 80% are singletons. The chain combines TRBV29-1 with TRBJ1-1; D is unclear. Material: distant non-tumor lung tissue. The clonotype originates from a man between 60 and 75 years old with small cell lung cancer. CDR3 sequence: CGAVWEANTEAFF. The CDR3 DNA is TGCGGCGCTGTGTGGGAGGCGAACACTGAAGCTTTCTTT.